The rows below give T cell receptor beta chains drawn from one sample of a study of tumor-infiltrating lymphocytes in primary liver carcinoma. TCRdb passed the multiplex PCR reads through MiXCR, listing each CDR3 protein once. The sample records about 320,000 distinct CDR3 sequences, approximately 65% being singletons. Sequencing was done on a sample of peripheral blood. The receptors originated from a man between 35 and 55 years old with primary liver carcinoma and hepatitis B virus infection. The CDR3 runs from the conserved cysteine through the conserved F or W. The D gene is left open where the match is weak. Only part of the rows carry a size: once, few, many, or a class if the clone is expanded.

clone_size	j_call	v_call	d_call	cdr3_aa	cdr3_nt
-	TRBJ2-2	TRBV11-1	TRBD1	CASGFKGQGTGELFF	TGTGCCAGCGGCTTTAAGGGACAGGGAACCGGGGAGCTGTTTTTT
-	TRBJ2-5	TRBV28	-	CASSHGLQGQTQYF	TGTGCCAGCAGTCATGGGTTGCAGGGACAGACCCAGTACTTC
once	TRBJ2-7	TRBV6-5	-	CGTGGGSYEQYF	TGTGGCACCGGGGGCGGGAGCTACGAGCAGTACTTC
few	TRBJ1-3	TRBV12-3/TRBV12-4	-	CASSPRTASGNTIYF	TGTGCCAGCAGTCCTCGGACAGCCTCTGGAAACACCATATATTTT
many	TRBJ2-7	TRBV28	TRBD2	CASTRAGTSYEQYF	TGTGCCAGCACCCGGGCCGGGACTAGCTACGAGCAGTACTTC
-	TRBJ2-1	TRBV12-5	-	CASGLGSSYSEQFF	TGTGCTAGTGGTTTGGGGAGCTCCTACAGTGAGCAGTTCTTC
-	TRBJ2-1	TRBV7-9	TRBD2	CASSQRIAGVNEQFF	TGTGCCAGCAGCCAACGAATAGCGGGAGTGAATGAGCAGTTCTTC
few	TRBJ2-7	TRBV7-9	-	CASTPPGPYEQYF	TGTGCTAGCACCCCCCCGGGTCCCTACGAGCAGTACTTC
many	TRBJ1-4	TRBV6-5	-	CASRESSGVGEKLFF	TGTGCCAGCAGAGAGAGTAGCGGGGTTGGTGAAAAACTGTTTTTT
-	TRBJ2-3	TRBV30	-	CAWNGGIDTQYF	TGTGCCTGGAATGGGGGGATAGATACGCAGTATTTT
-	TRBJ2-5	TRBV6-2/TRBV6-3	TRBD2	CASSWGRLAGASETQYF	TGTGCCAGCAGTTGGGGTCGGTTGGCGGGAGCTTCGGAGACCCAGTACTTC
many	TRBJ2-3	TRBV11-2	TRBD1	CASSVTGGDTDTQYF	TGTGCCAGCAGCGTTACAGGGGGCGATACAGATACGCAGTATTTT
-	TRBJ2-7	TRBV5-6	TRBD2	CASSLVPSGSVSEQYF	TGTGCCAGCAGCTTGGTTCCTAGCGGGAGTGTAAGCGAGCAGTACTTC
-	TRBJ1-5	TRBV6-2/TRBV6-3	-	CASTLTSSESGQPQHF	TGTGCCAGCACCCTTACCTCCTCCGAATCGGGTCAGCCCCAGCATTTT
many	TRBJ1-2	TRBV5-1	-	CASRRGIQGVYGYTF	TGCGCCAGCAGAAGGGGGATCCAGGGCGTCTATGGCTACACCTTC
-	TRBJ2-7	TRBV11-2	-	CASSFRDRQSYEQYF	TGTGCCAGCAGCTTCCGTGACAGACAGTCCTACGAGCAGTACTTC
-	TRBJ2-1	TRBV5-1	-	CASISDGAISYNEQFF	TGCGCCAGCATTTCAGACGGGGCAATCTCCTACAATGAGCAGTTCTTC
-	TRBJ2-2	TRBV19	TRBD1	CASNTGVTGKLFF	TGTGCCAGTAATACAGGGGTCACCGGGAAGCTGTTTTTT
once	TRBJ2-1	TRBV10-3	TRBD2	CVITQRLAGENEQFF	TGTGTCATCACCCAGAGACTAGCGGGAGAAAATGAGCAGTTCTTC
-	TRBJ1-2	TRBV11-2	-	CASSFPETSGYTF	TGTGCTAGCAGCTTCCCAGAGACGAGTGGCTACACCTTC
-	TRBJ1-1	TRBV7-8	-	CASSSNLNTEAFF	TGCGCCAGCAGCTCGAACCTGAACACTGAAGCTTTCTTT
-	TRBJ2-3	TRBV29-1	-	CNVVRPSFDTQYF	TGCAACGTTGTCAGGCCGTCCTTCGATACGCAGTATTTT
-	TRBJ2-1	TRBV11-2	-	CASSIQSSYDEQFF	TGTGCCAGCAGCATACAGAGTTCCTACGATGAGCAGTTCTTC
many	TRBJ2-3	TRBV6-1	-	CASTRTVSTDTQYF	TGTGCCAGCACCAGGACGGTGAGCACAGATACGCAGTATTTT
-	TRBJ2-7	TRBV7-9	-	CASRGGGEQYF	TGTGCCAGCAGAGGGGGAGGAGAGCAGTACTTC
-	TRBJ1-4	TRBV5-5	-	CASSLGLGATNEKLFF	TGTGCCAGCAGCTTGGGTTTGGGGGCCACTAATGAAAAACTGTTTTTT
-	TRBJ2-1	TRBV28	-	CASSFVRVGRYEQFF	TGCGCCAGCAGTTTTGTCAGGGTAGGTCGCTATGAGCAGTTCTTC
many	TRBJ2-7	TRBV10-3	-	CAIRAGPYEQYF	TGTGCCATCAGGGCGGGACCCTACGAGCAGTACTTC
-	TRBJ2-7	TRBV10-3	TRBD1	CAITTGQGVYEQYF	TGCGCCATCACCACGGGACAGGGGGTCTACGAGCAGTACTTC
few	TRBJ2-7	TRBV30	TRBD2	CAWMTSGTYEQYF	TGTGCCTGGATGACTAGCGGTACCTACGAGCAGTACTTC
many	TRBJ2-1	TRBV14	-	CASSQERASEQFF	TGTGCCAGCAGCCAAGAAAGGGCTAGTGAGCAGTTCTTC
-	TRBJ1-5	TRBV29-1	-	CSGQIAGQPQHF	TGCAGCGGTCAAATTGCGGGTCAGCCCCAACATTTT
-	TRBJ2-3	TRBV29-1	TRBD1	CSVGDKGAMQYF	TGCAGCGTTGGTGACAAGGGGGCTATGCAGTATTTT
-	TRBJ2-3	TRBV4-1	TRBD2	CDSSQVGLAGEDTQYF	TGCGACAGCAGCCAAGTCGGGCTAGCGGGAGAAGATACGCAGTATTTT
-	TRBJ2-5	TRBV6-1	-	CASISENLQETQYF	TGTGCCAGCATTTCCGAGAACTTACAAGAGACCCAGTACTTC
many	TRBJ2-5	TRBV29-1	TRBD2	CSTSGRGETQYF	TGCAGCACTAGCGGGAGGGGAGAGACCCAGTACTTC
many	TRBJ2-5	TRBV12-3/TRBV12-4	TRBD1	CASSLGQQETQYF	TGTGCCAGCAGCTTGGGACAGCAAGAGACCCAGTACTTC
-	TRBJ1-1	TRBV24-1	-	CATSDSPGCVFRNTEAFF	TGTGCCACCAGTGATTCGCCAGGGTGTGTTTTTAGGAACACTGAAGCTTTCTTT